One sample yielded the 4 T cell receptor beta chains listed below, sequenced in a study of early T cells in non-severe SARS-CoV-2 infection. TCRdb used MiXCR to reprocess the 5' RACE reads, holding one entry per CDR3 protein. The data show more than 70,000 distinct CDR3 sequences, about 11% seen once. Sequencing used whole blood, obtained at baseline. Receptors were obtained from an adult who was a healthcare worker with PCR-confirmed SARS-CoV-2 infection or an uninfected control (not recorded which).

The gene calls are TRBV28 and TRBJ2-1; D perhaps matches TRBD2 (6 bases). The V gene lost 7 bases and the J gene lost 0 bases, with 13 bases spanning the gap. This CDR3 is built from 15 residues. The V gene's germline CDR1 is MDHEN and CDR2 SYDVKM. The CDR3 region has the DNA TGTGCCAGCACCACGGCGGGGCACTCCTACAATGAGCAGTTCTTC. The encoded protein is CASTTAGHSYNEQFF.

In this sample, this clonotype turned up many times. Its ends do not fully match the called genes, so a read error is possible. V usage is TRBV3-1 and J usage is TRBJ1-1, with D maybe TRBD1 (5 bases). CDR1 is LGHDT and CDR2 is YNNKEL in the germline V gene (reference sequence). The CDR3 runs to 12 residues. CDR3 residues: CASSNLDSSSSF. CDR3 bases: TGTGCCAGCAGCAATTTAGACAGCTCGAGTTCCTTT. The variable domain in full, with the rest retrieved from reference TRBV3-1 and TRBJ1-1, is DTAVSQTPKYLVTQMGNDKSIKCEQNLGHDTMYWYKQDSKKFLKIMFSYNNKELIINETVPNRFSPKSPDKAHLNLHINSLELGDSAVYFCASSNLDSSSSFGQGTRLTVV.

At least ten counts were recorded for this clonotype. The gene calls are TRBV7-3 and TRBJ1-1; no clear D. V was shortened by 2 bases and J by 5 bases, with 9 bases between the two germline ends. CDR1 is SGHTA, CDR2 FQGTGA, per germline. The CDR3 consists of 13 residues. In DNA form, the CDR3 reads TGTGCCAGCAGCTTAGGTTTAGGGACTGAAGCTTTCTTT. Translated: CASSLGLGTEAFF. Combining the CDR3 with reference TRBV7-3 and TRBJ1-1 gives the whole variable domain GAGVSQTPSNKVTEKGKYVELRCDPISGHTALYWYRQSLGQGPEFLIYFQGTGAADDSGLPNDRFFAVRPEGSVSTLKIQRTERGDSAVYLCASSLGLGTEAFFGQGTRLTVV.

This clonotype was counted many times. The V call is TRBV15, the J call TRBJ2-6; D gene uncertain. Trimming pared 0 bases from V and 0 bases from J, leaving 3 bases between. This CDR3 spans 15 amino acids. CDR1 is LNHNV, CDR2 YYDKDF, per germline (reference sequence). The CDR3 sequence: CATSRDVSGANVLTF. The DNA for the CDR3 is TGTGCCACCAGCAGAGATGTCTCTGGGGCCAACGTCCTGACTTTC.